Following are 11 T cell receptor beta chains from one sample sequenced in a study of cytomegalovirus exposure and HLA in healthy donors. Primers included in the PCR were 60 Vbeta and 13 Jbeta primers. TCRdb keeps only in-frame clones here, not all; method: immunoSEQ multiplex PCR. The sample consists of about 190,000 clones, roughly 74% of them appearing once. The sequencing sample was made of PBMCs. The source of these receptors is a woman aged 25 to 39 in good health and CMV-seropositive.

Turning to this clone: Its ends do not fully match the called genes, so a read error is possible. V usage is TRBV7-9 and J usage is TRBJ2-1; 9 bases are a match to TRBD2. Looked up from germline, CDR1 is SEHNR and CDR2 is FQNEAQ (reference sequence). The CDR3 loop spans 14 amino acids. The CDR3 DNA reads TGTTCCAGCGAGGCGGGGGGGACCTACAATGAGCAGTTCTTC. Amino acids: CSSEAGGTYNEQFF. Drawing the rest from reference TRBV7-9 and TRBJ2-1, the complete variable domain is DTGVSQNPRHKITKRGQNVTFRCDPISEHNRLYWYRQTLGQGPEFLTYFQNEAQLEKSRLLSDRFSAERPKGSFSTLEIQRTEQGDSAMYLCSSEAGGTYNEQFFGPGTRLTVL.

This chain connects TRBV4-1 to TRBJ2-5, with 10 bases lining up with TRBD2. The J segment lost 1 base and the V segment lost 0 bases, leaving 5 bases of the junction unmatched. The CDR3 runs to 17 residues. Germline lookup yields CDR1 MGHRA and CDR2 YSYEKL. CDR3 region: CASSQDPGLAVQETQYF. The CDR3 DNA follows: TGCGCCAGCAGCCAAGATCCTGGACTAGCGGTCCAAGAGACCCAGTACTTC.

CDR3 protein: CASSLPGLRNSPLHF. CDR3 coding DNA: TGTGCCAGCAGTTTACCGGGTTTGCGTAATTCACCCCTCCACTTT. V gene TRBV28 combines with J gene TRBJ1-6; D unresolved. The germline gives CDR1 MDHEN, CDR2 SYDVKM. The CDR3 is made up of 15 amino acids. Deletions cut 2 bases from V and 6 bases from J, with 11 bases between.

This clone was counted a few times. This specimen includes other DNA sequences encoding the same CDR3. The genes are TRBV27 and TRBJ1-5, with 9 bases fitting TRBD1. Trimming removed 5 bases from V and 2 bases from J; junction bases left unmatched: 7. Germline CDR1 reads MNHEY; CDR2 reads SMNVEV (reference sequence). The CDR3 covers 16 residues. The CDR3 coding sequence is TGTGCCAGCAGTGCCCCTCGGGACAGGGGCAATCAGCCCCAGCATTTT. Its translation: CASSAPRDRGNQPQHF.

V is TRBV28 and J is TRBJ2-3; 10 bases are shared with TRBD2. The CDR3 spans 16 residues. The germline V gene encodes CDR1 MDHEN and CDR2 SYDVKM. V lost 4 bases, J lost 1 base, and 5 bases stayed unmatched. Written as DNA, the CDR3 is TGTGCCAGCAGTTCCGGGACTAGCGTAGGCACAGATACGCAGTATTTT. Its translation is CASSSGTSVGTDTQYF.

J is TRBJ2-7 and V is TRBV11-3; 9 bases agree with TRBD1. Germline CDR1 SGHNT, CDR2 YENEEA. The CDR3 spans 13 residues. V lost 9 bases and J lost 2; bases outside the gene matches: 5. DNA of the CDR3: TGTGCCAGTACAGGGGGCGCCCCCTACGAGCAGTACTTC. Its translation is CASTGGAPYEQYF.

This rearrangement joins TRBV2 to TRBJ1-6; D may be TRBD1 (5 bases). Germline V gives CDR1 SNHLY, CDR2 FYNNEI. This CDR3 has 15 residues. V dropped 5 bases and J dropped 5 bases, with 13 bases sitting between them. CDR3: CASSLDSKDNSPLHF. The CDR3 DNA reads as TGTGCCAGCAGTCTCGACAGTAAGGATAATTCACCCCTCCACTTT.

This chain uses TRBV18 with TRBJ1-3; D is uncertain. Looked up from germline, CDR1 is KGHSH and CDR2 is LQKENI. The CDR3 contains 15 residues. V was pared by 4 bases and J by 5 bases, with 15 bases between. CDR3 region: CASSLDREVRNTIYF. CDR3 nucleotide sequence: TGTGCCAGCTCACTCGACCGGGAAGTGAGAAACACCATATATTTT.

This sequence joins TRBV6-1 and TRBJ2-7, with 7 bases fitting TRBD2. In germline, CDR1 is MNHNS, CDR2 SASEGT. CDR3 length: 14 amino acids. V shed 5 bases and J 0 bases; nucleotides not matched to a gene: 4. In DNA form, the CDR3 reads TGTGCCAGCAGTCAACGGGGGGTCTCCTACGAGCAGTACTTC. Protein sequence: CASSQRGVSYEQYF.

The V gene is TRBV7-2, the J gene TRBJ2-7, with TRBD1 as a possible D gene (5 bases). V was clipped by 5 bases and J by 2 bases, with 13 bases between them. Per germline, CDR1 SGHTA and CDR2 FQGNSA. The CDR3 extends over 14 amino acids. CDR3 DNA sequence: TGTGCCAGCAGCCGAGGCGACAGCCCCTACGAGCAGTACTTC. Encoded protein: CASSRGDSPYEQYF.

This clone is a singleton in its sample. V is TRBV15 and J is TRBJ2-1, with a possible D match to TRBD1 (5 bases). The CDR3 extends over 15 amino acids. The ends were cut back, 0 bases at V and 9 bases at J, with 15 bases in the middle. From germline, CDR1 is LNHNV and CDR2 YYDKDF (reference sequence). The CDR3 nucleotides read TGTGCCACCAGCAGAGATCGGGCAGGGTCCTCTGAGCAGTTCTTC. Its translation is CATSRDRAGSSEQFF.